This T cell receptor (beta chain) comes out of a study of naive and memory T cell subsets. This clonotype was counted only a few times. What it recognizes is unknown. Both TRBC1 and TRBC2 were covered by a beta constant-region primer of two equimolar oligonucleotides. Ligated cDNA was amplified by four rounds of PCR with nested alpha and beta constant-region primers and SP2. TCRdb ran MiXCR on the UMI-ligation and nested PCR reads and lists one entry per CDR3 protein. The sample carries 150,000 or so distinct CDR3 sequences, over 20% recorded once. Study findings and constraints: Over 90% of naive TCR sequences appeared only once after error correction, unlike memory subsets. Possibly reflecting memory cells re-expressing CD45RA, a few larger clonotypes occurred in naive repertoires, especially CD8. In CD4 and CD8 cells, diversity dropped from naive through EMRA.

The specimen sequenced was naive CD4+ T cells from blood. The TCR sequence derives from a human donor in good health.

CDR3 amino acids: CASSPRGVQPTGELFF. For the CDR3, the DNA is TGTGCCAGCTCACCACGAGGTGTCCAGCCCACCGGGGAGCTGTTTTTT. V gene TRBV18 combines with J gene TRBJ2-2, with D uncertain. Trimming took 1 base from V and 4 from J, leaving 13 bases between them. Germline V gene data show CDR1 as KGHSH and CDR2 as LQKENI. The CDR3 totals 16 residues.